The 9 T cell receptor beta chains reported below all come from one sample, sequenced in a study of breast tumors, draining lymph nodes, adjacent tissues (dated by TCRdb to the mid-2010s). The library was obtained by multiplex PCR. These reads were obtained on an Illumina HiSeq 2000. TCRdb reprocessed the public reads (quality trimming at Q25 with fastp, clone calling with MiXCR) and kept in-frame beta chains. Each CDR3 protein appears once, grouped with its most common genes and DNA. This sample has 80,000 to 130,000 distinct CDR3 sequences in its table, and about 20% of those were observed once. The ten most abundant clones make up approximately 1.2% of the sample. The lymph node samples were taken from the axillary draining lymph nodes of breast cancer patients. Sequenced input: axillary lymph node tissue. All receptors come from a female donor with breast cancer. Some clones in this sample may be carry-over from other donors' samples.

As to this clonotype: A much larger clone lies one base from this, so it may be a read error. The CDR3 ends on some other residue instead of the conserved phenylalanine or tryptophan, so this is likely a read error. V and J are TRBV30 and TRBJ2-5; perhaps TRBD2 as D (6 bases). The CDR3 consists of 13 residues. Germline V gene sequence: CDR1 GTSNPN, CDR2 SVGIG (reference sequence). Trimming removed 3 bases at V and 0 bases at J, with 8 bases between. The CDR3 region has the DNA TGTGCCTGGAGGGGACTGTACCAAGAGACCCAGTACTCC. Amino acids: CAWRGLYQETQYS.

This clonotype was recorded a few times. The chain couples TRBV5-6 to TRBJ2-5; 12 positions agree with TRBD2. The CDR3 totals 16 residues. V trimming: 2 bases; J trimming: 5 bases; junction bases outside the gene matches: 7. Germline CDR1 SGHDT, CDR2 YYEEEE. CDR3 amino acids: CASSFRTSGMGETQYF. CDR3 bases: TGTGCCAGCAGCTTCCGGACTAGCGGGATGGGGGAGACCCAGTACTTC.

This clonotype came up a few times. This chain joins TRBV5-8 and TRBJ2-2; D remains unclear. Trimming took 3 bases from V and 0 from J, leaving 6 bases between them. This CDR3 region has 14 residues. Per the germline V gene, CDR1 is SGHTS and CDR2 is YDEGEE. Here the CDR3 reads CASSSGANTGELFF. The CDR3 nucleotides are TGTGCCAGCAGCTCAGGAGCGAACACCGGGGAGCTGTTTTTT.

At least ten counts were recorded for this clonotype. The rearrangement joins TRBV9 to TRBJ2-2; D is unclear. CDR3 size: 13 residues. Looked up from germline, CDR1 is SGDLS and CDR2 is YYNGEE. V was shortened by 4 bases and J by 6 bases, with 10 bases between the two germline ends. The CDR3 DNA reads TGTGCCAGCAGCAGGAGTACGTCCGGGGAGCTGTTTTTT. Its protein is CASSRSTSGELFF. Supplemented by reference TRBV9 and TRBJ2-2, the full variable domain reads DSGVTQTPKHLITATGQRVTLRCSPRSGDLSVYWYQQSLDQGLQFLIQYYNGEERAKGNILERFSAQQFPDLHSELNLSSLELGDSALYFCASSRSTSGELFFGEGSRLTVL.

In its sample, this clonotype was seen many times. The chain couples TRBV7-8 to TRBJ2-1; 10 nucleotides agree with TRBD1. V was clipped by 2 bases and J by 5 bases; unmatched bases: 12. Germline V gene sequence: CDR1 SGHVS, CDR2 FQNEAQ. This CDR3 is built from 18 residues. The CDR3 loop reads CASSLRRGGTGANNEQFF. CDR3 coding DNA: TGTGCCAGCAGCTTAAGGCGAGGTGGGACAGGGGCCAACAATGAGCAGTTCTTC.

This clonotype was observed at least ten times. The chain joins TRBV5-1 to TRBJ2-3, with 12 bases matching TRBD1. The CDR3 length is 16 residues. V lost 6 bases, J lost 2 bases, and 7 bases stayed unmatched. CDR1 SGHRS and CDR2 YFSETQ come from the germline V gene. This CDR3 reads CASTVGTGGNTDTQYF. The CDR3 DNA follows: TGCGCCAGCACAGTCGGGACAGGGGGCAACACAGATACGCAGTATTTT. The variable domain in full, completed from reference TRBV5-1 and TRBJ2-3, reads KAGVTQTPRYLIKTRGQQVTLSCSPISGHRSVSWYQQTPGQGLQFLFEYFSETQRNKGNFPGRFSGRQFSNSRSEMNVSTLELGDSALYLCASTVGTGGNTDTQYFGPGTRLTVL.

The table lists this clonotype with many counts. V gene TRBV10-3 combines with J gene TRBJ2-2; 7 positions match TRBD1. CDR3 length equals 13 residues. The germline V gene has CDR1 ENHRY and CDR2 SYGVKD. The V segment lost 7 bases and the J segment 4 bases; nucleotides outside the gene matches: 3. The CDR3 bases are TGTGCCATCAAGGGGGCGTTCACCGGGGAGCTGTTTTTT. It specifies CAIKGAFTGELFF.

This clonotype was seen many times. The genes are TRBV7-3 and TRBJ2-1; D perhaps matches TRBD2 (5 bases). The CDR3 consists of 13 residues. Germline lookup yields CDR1 SGHTA and CDR2 FQGTGA. Between the trimmed V and J ends, which lost 5 bases and 6 bases, there was a span of 11 bases. The CDR3 nucleotides read TGTGCCAGCAGCACGACTGCGGGCAATGAGCAGTTCTTC. It encodes CASSTTAGNEQFF.

This clonotype has only a few counts. The chain combines TRBV19 with TRBJ1-5; D unresolved. The CDR3 is 15 residues long. In germline, CDR1 is LNHDA, CDR2 SQIVND (reference sequence). Trimming removed 3 bases at V and 2 bases at J, with 11 bases between. The CDR3 DNA reads as TGTGCCAGTAGTATGGTGTCCGGGGGCAATCAGCCCCAGCATTTT. Amino acids: CASSMVSGGNQPQHF.